This TCR beta chain is drawn from a study of spatial heterogeneity in lung cancer. In its sample, this clonotype was seen a few times. Its specificity is not known. Found in a library prepared for alpha chains, this beta chain is an off-target read, and its abundance has little meaning. The V and J ends lost 0 bases and 3 bases, in that order; junction bases with no gene match: 3. The germline CDR1 and CDR2 sequences are LGHNA and YNFKEQ. CDR3 length: 15 amino acids. Study-level points and caveats: Intratumoral expanded alpha and beta TCR counts were found to track tumor mutation counts. For tumor T cells, estimated coverage reached only around 7% (alpha) and around 13% (beta).

Time point noted: sample taken at primary tumor resection. Unsorted samples of tumor, nontumor lung or frozen PBMC had their whole RNA sequenced. Every cDNA TCR molecule received its own unique molecular identifier. In TCRdb, the 5' RACE reads were re-called with MiXCR into one record per CDR3 protein. The sample holds approximately 2,700 distinct CDR3 sequences, 49% seen once. Specimen: lung tumor tissue, collected at surgery. This sequence originates from a male donor with early-stage non-small cell lung cancer. V is TRBV4-2 and J is TRBJ1-1, with 8 bases identical to TRBD1. Here the CDR3 DNA reads TGTGCCAGCAGCCAAGACAGGGGGCATGACACTGAAGCTTTCTTT. Protein product: CASSQDRGHDTEAFF.